This T cell receptor (beta chain) was recorded in a study of shared clonotypes between healthy human individuals. Findings and caveats of the study: It was anticipated that sequencing depth would influence how many clonotypes donors shared. Sampling covered blood only; tissue repertoires likely differ.

Sequencing used immunoSEQ multiplex PCR; TCRdb keeps in-frame clones, though not all of them. The table records about 460,000 clones, approximately 80% of them present only once. Every one of the donors was a Caucasian adult that lived in Nashville, Tennessee. It was roughly 88 million PBMCs that unsorted samples used for genomic DNA. For this clone: The antigen is unknown.

The specimen sequenced was PBMCs. The sequence was obtained from a woman in her thirties or forties in good health. Some clones in this sample may be carry-over from other donors' samples.

CDR3 coding DNA: TGTGCCTGGGTCGGGTGGGGGTCCTCCTACGAGCAGTACTTC. Residues: CAWVGWGSSYEQYF. V and J are TRBV30 and TRBJ2-7; either TRBD1 or TRBD2 may fit D (5 bases each). V lost 5 bases, J lost 0 bases, and 14 bases lay in between. The CDR3 has 14 residues. CDR1 is GTSNPN, CDR2 SVGIG, per germline (reference sequence).